The 26 T cell receptor beta chains in this list originate from one sample, sequenced in a study of T cells in Graves' hyperthyroidism and ophthalmopathy. Template material for amplifying TCR beta CDR3 regions consisted of RNA transcripts. The HTBI primer set drove a first-round RT-PCR of the TCR CDR3. In TCRdb, the multiplex PCR reads were re-called with MiXCR into one record per CDR3 protein. The sample includes more than 500,000 distinct CDR3 sequences, about 15% of them seen just once. The sample was blood. These receptors originate from a woman aged 25 to 39 with Graves' ophthalmopathy.

This clonotype was detected many times. CDR3 amino acids: CASSEDGNGGYTF. CDR3 nucleotide sequence: TGTGCCAGCTCAGAGGACGGTAATGGTGGCTACACCTTC. The V call is TRBV18, the J call TRBJ1-2; D is uncertain. Germline CDR1 KGHSH, CDR2 LQKENI. The CDR3 length is 13 residues. Deletions cut 5 bases from V and 7 bases from J, with 14 bases between. Together with reference TRBV18 and TRBJ1-2, the CDR3 gives the full variable domain: NAGVMQNPRHLVRRRGQEARLRCSPMKGHSHVYWYRQLPEEGLKFMVYLQKENIIDESGMPKERFSAEFPKEGPSILRIQQVVRGDSAAYFCASSEDGNGGYTFGSGTRLTVV.

This clonotype was counted many times. The chain uses TRBV30 and TRBJ2-5; 9 bases match TRBD2. Germline V CDR1 and CDR2: GTSNPN, SVGIG (reference sequence). The CDR3 covers 15 residues. The V gene end was trimmed by 4 bases and the J gene end by 4 bases; junction bases not matched to a gene: 10. This chain's CDR3 is CAWTSGTAFPETQYF. DNA for the CDR3: TGTGCCTGGACTAGCGGGACTGCCTTTCCAGAGACCCAGTACTTC.

The CDR3 here is CASSLAGSLYEQYF. The DNA of the CDR3 is TGTGCCAGCAGTTTAGCCGGGAGCCTCTACGAGCAGTACTTC. This chain links TRBV12-3 or TRBV12-4 with TRBJ2-7, with D possibly matching TRBD2 (6 bases). The CDR3 covers 14 residues. Between the trimmed V and J ends, which lost 0 bases and 3 bases, there was a span of 9 bases.

This clonotype showed up many times. The chain employs TRBV30 and TRBJ2-7; 9 positions match TRBD2. J was trimmed by 6 bases and V by 4 bases; bases with no gene match: 7. The germline V gene encodes CDR1 GTSNPN and CDR2 SVGIG (reference sequence). This CDR3 is built from 13 residues. The CDR3 DNA sequence: TGTGCCTGGAAGATGGGTAGCGGGAGCGAGCAGTACTTC. Its translation: CAWKMGSGSEQYF. The whole variable domain, remainder taken from reference TRBV30 and TRBJ2-7, is SQTIHQWPATLVQPVGSPLSLECTVEGTSNPNLYWYRQAAGRGLQLLFYSVGIGQISSEVPQNLSASRPQDRQFILSSKKLLLSDSGFYLCAWKMGSGSEQYFGPGTRLTVT.

The CDR3 spells CASSIQGTSYNEQFF. CDR3 in DNA: TGTGCCAGCAGTATACAGGGGACCTCCTACAATGAGCAGTTCTTC. The rearrangement uses TRBV28 and TRBJ2-1; 7 bases align to TRBD1. The CDR3 is 15 residues long. Germline V CDR1 and CDR2: MDHEN, SYDVKM. V was pared by 5 bases and J by 0 bases, with 4 bases of the junction left unmatched.

The V gene is TRBV9, the J gene TRBJ1-5, with a tentative D call TRBD1 (5 bases). The ends were cut back, 0 bases at V and 6 bases at J, with 13 bases in the middle. The CDR3 sequence is 15 residues long. Germline loops: CDR1 SGDLS, CDR2 YYNGEE. The CDR3 DNA sequence: TGTGCCAGCAGCGTAGATGACGGGGCCAGTCAGCCCCAGCATTTT. Amino acid sequence: CASSVDDGASQPQHF.

Details on this clonotype: One base away lies a much larger clone, so this may be a sequencing read error. The rearrangement links TRBV6-1 to TRBJ2-5; D gene ambiguous. The CDR3 extends over 15 amino acids. Deletions cut 0 bases from V and 2 bases from J, with 10 bases between. Germline-derived CDR1 and CDR2 are MNHNS and SASEGT. CDR3 in amino acids: CASSEARARQETQYF. CDR3 coding DNA: TGTGCCAGCAGTGAAGCTAGGGCCAGGCAAGAGACCCAGTACTTC.

In its sample, this clonotype was seen a few times. The chain carries TRBV29-1 and TRBJ2-1, with D possibly TRBD1 on 5 matching bases. The CDR3 is 21 amino acids. Germline CDR1 reads SQVTM; CDR2 reads ANQGSEA. The germline V and J ends were trimmed by 3 bases and 4 bases, with 34 bases remaining between them. The DNA for the CDR3 is TGCAGCGTTGAGGCCCCCAATCCGTTAACCAGGCTCATCAGGGTTTACAATGAGCAGTTCTTC. Residues: CSVEAPNPLTRLIRVYNEQFF.

This clonotype was detected ten times or more. V and J are TRBV20-1 and TRBJ2-5; unclear D gene. Deletions cut 3 bases from V and 4 bases from J, with 6 bases between. Germline CDR1 DFQATT, CDR2 SNEGSKA (reference sequence). CDR3 length equals 11 residues. The CDR3 protein is CSARGRETQYF. The CDR3 DNA sequence: TGCAGTGCTAGGGGCCGAGAGACCCAGTACTTC.

The V and J genes are TRBV20-1 and TRBJ2-7; D gene ambiguous. The CDR3 is made up of 11 amino acids. The V gene lost 7 bases and the J gene lost 6 bases, with 13 bases spanning the gap. Germline V gene lookup returns CDR1 DFQATT and CDR2 SNEGSKA (reference sequence). CDR3 in DNA: TGCAGTGTATCCCTTGACGGCGAGCAGTACTTC. As protein: CSVSLDGEQYF.

This clonotype was observed many times. CDR3 sequence: CASSFLPSSYEQYF. The CDR3 nucleotides read TGTGCCAGCAGTTTCCTCCCGAGCTCCTACGAGCAGTACTTC. The V gene is TRBV28, the J gene TRBJ2-7; D is ambiguous. The germline V and J ends were trimmed by 3 bases and 0 bases, with 9 bases remaining between them. This CDR3 contains 14 residues. Germline CDR1 and CDR2: MDHEN and SYDVKM.

There are a few counts of this clonotype. This chain links TRBV10-3 with TRBJ2-5; maybe TRBD2 (5 bases). Per germline, CDR1 ENHRY and CDR2 SYGVKD. V was pared by 5 bases and J by 5 bases, with 15 bases between. The CDR3 extends over 14 amino acids. The CDR3 spells CAISPYPGSETQYF. Here the CDR3 DNA reads TGTGCCATCAGTCCCTACCCGGGGAGCGAGACCCAGTACTTC.

This clonotype was seen a few times. The chain links TRBV28 to TRBJ2-1, with D perhaps matching TRBD1 (5 bases). The CDR3 sequence is 13 residues long. With 5 bases removed from V and 12 bases from J, the gap between germline ends came to 17 bases. The germline V gene encodes CDR1 MDHEN and CDR2 SYDVKM. CDR3 sequence reads: CASSPPGKIVQFF. For the CDR3, the DNA is TGTGCCAGCAGTCCCCCAGGGAAGATAGTGCAGTTCTTC.

The genes are TRBV6-2 or TRBV6-3 and TRBJ1-1, with D tentatively TRBD1 (5 bases). Trimming pared 8 bases from V and 1 base from J, leaving 20 bases between. The CDR3 spans 16 residues. Per the germline V gene, CDR1 is MNHEY and CDR2 is SVGEGT. CDR3 DNA: TGTGCCAGCTGCTTTAAGGGGTTGTTGGGGAACACTGAAGCTTTCTTT. The encoded protein is CASCFKGLLGNTEAFF.

There are many counts of this clonotype. Germline and junction disagree at one end, which may indicate a read error. This chain connects TRBV13 to TRBJ2-7; 9 bases fit TRBD1. Germline assignment: CDR1 PRHDT and CDR2 FYEKMQ (reference sequence). The CDR3 length is 17 residues. The CDR3 loop reads CASSVGQGFLSSYEQYF. The DNA of the CDR3 is TGTGCCAGCAGCGTAGGACAGGGGTTCCTCAGCTCCTACGAGCAGTACTTC.

This clonotype was counted only a few times. This chain uses TRBV12-3 or TRBV12-4 with TRBJ1-2, with TRBD1 as a possible D gene (6 bases). The CDR3 consists of 14 residues. V lost 5 bases and J lost 6, with 16 bases in between. The CDR3 sequence is CASSDSQEGDGYTF. CDR3 coding DNA: TGTGCCAGCAGTGACTCACAGGAGGGGGATGGCTACACCTTC.

This clonotype was found many times. The J gene is TRBJ1-1, the V gene TRBV6-7, with D possibly being TRBD1 (5 bases). TRBV6-7 is given ORF status, its function remaining uncertain. The CDR3 spans 16 residues. V lost 0 bases and J lost 0, with 11 bases in between. The CDR3 coding sequence is TGTGCCAGCAGTTACTCCAGGGAAATTATGAACACTGAAGCTTTCTTT. It is translated as CASSYSREIMNTEAFF.

Here the CDR3 DNA reads TGTGCCAGCAGCCAAGAGAGCTCGTGGACTAGCGGGACCTACGAGCAGTACTTC. Encoded protein: CASSQESSWTSGTYEQYF. The chain carries TRBV4-2 and TRBJ2-7; TRBD2 matches 12 bases. V lost 0 bases to trimming and J lost 2 bases; unmatched junction nucleotides: 8. This CDR3 region has 18 residues. The germline V gene encodes CDR1 LGHNA and CDR2 YNFKEQ.

This clonotype was recorded at least ten times. This chain links TRBV27 with TRBJ2-3; no firm D call. Germline V lookup: CDR1 MNHEY, CDR2 SMNVEV (reference sequence). The CDR3 totals 16 residues. Trimming stripped 3 bases from V and 2 bases from J, with 15 bases between. The chain's CDR3 is CASSFYPLLNTDTQYF. CDR3 DNA sequence: TGTGCCAGCAGTTTCTACCCACTCCTCAACACAGATACGCAGTATTTT.

The V call is TRBV27, the J call TRBJ2-7; the D gene is possibly TRBD2 (5 bases). The CDR3 totals 16 residues. The germline gives CDR1 MNHEY, CDR2 SMNVEV (reference sequence). V lost 0 bases and J 2 bases, leaving 14 bases between the germline ends. The chain's CDR3 is CASSLSGAWGTYEQYF. The CDR3 DNA reads TGTGCCAGCAGTTTATCGGGAGCGTGGGGTACCTACGAGCAGTACTTC.

This clonotype was seen ten or more times. One end of the junction varies from germline; a read error may be responsible. The rearrangement joins TRBV20-1 to TRBJ2-1; 9 nucleotides agree with TRBD1. This CDR3 spans 14 amino acids. CDR1 is DFQATT, CDR2 SNEGSKA, per germline (reference sequence). For the CDR3, the DNA is TGCAGTGATAGAAATCCGGACAGGGGTAATGAGCAGTTCTTC. Its translation is CSDRNPDRGNEQFF.

The chain combines TRBV20-1 with TRBJ2-7, with TRBD1 matching 9 bases. CDR1 DFQATT and CDR2 SNEGSKA come from the germline V gene (reference sequence). The CDR3 has 13 amino acids. V dropped 4 bases and J dropped 7; count of bases not matched to a gene: 8. CDR3 region: CSATQGADREQYF. CDR3 bases: TGCAGTGCTACACAGGGGGCGGATCGGGAGCAGTACTTC.

Ten or more counts support this clonotype. This rearrangement joins TRBV28 to TRBJ2-7, with TRBD2 identical over 8 bases. Per the germline V gene, CDR1 is MDHEN and CDR2 is SYDVKM. This CDR3 is 12 amino acids long. V trimming: 4 bases; J trimming: 7 bases; junction bases outside the gene matches: 3. The CDR3 coding sequence is TGTGCCAGCAGTTCGGGACTAGGGGAGCAGTACTTC. As protein: CASSSGLGEQYF.

Points on this clonotype: A single base separates this from a much larger clone, so it may be a read error. J is TRBJ2-5 and V is TRBV20-1; a possible D gene is TRBD1 (5 bases). CDR3 size: 13 residues. Looked up from germline, CDR1 is DFQATT and CDR2 is SNEGSKA (reference sequence). The CDR3: CSVPSTAQETQYF. CDR3 in DNA: TGCAGCGTCCCGTCGACAGCGCAAGAGACCCAGTACTTC.

V and J are TRBV7-9 and TRBJ1-1; D is unclear. This CDR3 contains 14 residues. Germline lookup yields CDR1 SEHNR and CDR2 FQNEAQ (reference sequence). Trimming stripped 1 base from V and 6 bases from J, with 12 bases between. CDR3 nucleotide sequence: TGTGCCAGCAGCTTAGTAGGGCTGGGCGCTGAAGCTTTCTTT. Translating gives CASSLVGLGAEAFF.

This clonotype was picked up many times. The chain links TRBV27 to TRBJ2-7; 7 bases match TRBD2. Trimming cost V 5 bases and J 0 bases; bases outside gene matches: 25. CDR1 MNHEY and CDR2 SMNVEV come from the germline V gene (reference sequence). CDR3 size: 21 residues. Here the CDR3 reads CASSVGRAGTTYYPSSYEQYF. CDR3 bases: TGTGCCAGCAGTGTGGGAAGAGCCGGGACTACCTACTATCCAAGCTCCTACGAGCAGTACTTC.